This TCR beta chain came from a study of blood T cell repertoires in COVID-19. Study information: Samples taken during acute and convalescent COVID-19 were collected in the United States, Italy and Spain. PBMCs, B-cell-depleted T cells, or T cells were the source of the cDNA or gDNA that made up the material.

Germline V gene data show CDR1 as LNHDA and CDR2 as SQIVND (reference sequence). V lost 6 bases, J lost 3 bases, and 11 bases stayed unmatched. The CDR3 contains 17 residues. Per the study methods: Scientists estimated how many nucleated cells there were by amplifying reference gene primers. This table comes from immunoSEQ multiplex PCR, and its TCRdb copy is limited to in-frame clones, with some not included. D and trimming were read from the DNA, whereas the V and J calls and clone size are those reported in that table. Among around 200,000 clones listed, 75% to 90% were seen once. Sequenced input: peripheral blood. This clonotype originated in a human donor with active or convalescent COVID-19. The donor label of this sample is uncertain. The J gene is TRBJ2-1, the V gene TRBV19; 10 bases are a match to TRBD2. CDR3 residues: CASSPRGASGSYNEQFF. The CDR3 DNA is TGTGCCAGTAGCCCTCGAGGGGCTAGCGGGAGCTACAATGAGCAGTTCTTC.